The 31 T cell receptor beta chains listed next were all sequenced from one sample in a study of blood T cell repertoires in COVID-19. Clones were sequenced by immunoSEQ multiplex PCR, and TCRdb holds only the in-frame ones, with some missing. The table shows approximately 200,000 clones, with 65% to 90% occurring only once. Sequencing was performed on PBMCs or T cells enriched from blood (not recorded which). The receptors were sampled from a woman in her 30s who had been exposed to COVID-19.

The table lists this clone with a few counts. The chain has TRBV5-5 and TRBJ1-5; 11 nucleotides align to TRBD1. V gave up 4 bases and J gave up 5 bases; unmatched junction bases: 5. Germline lookup yields CDR1 SGHKS and CDR2 YYEKEE (reference sequence). CDR3 length: 15 residues. The CDR3 region is CASSLGQGVHQPQHF. CDR3 nucleotide sequence: TGTGCCAGCAGCCTGGGACAGGGGGTGCATCAGCCCCAGCATTTT.

The chain joins TRBV7-9 to TRBJ2-7; 8 nucleotides align to TRBD1. CDR1 is SEHNR, CDR2 FQNEAQ, per germline (reference sequence). Trimming at V came to 5 bases and at J to 3 bases, leaving 9 bases not matched to a gene. The length of the CDR3 is 15 residues. The chain's CDR3 is CASSPRPGQGYEQYF. As DNA, the CDR3 is TGTGCCAGCAGCCCACGCCCCGGACAGGGCTACGAGCAGTACTTC. The whole variable domain, filled in from reference TRBV7-9 and TRBJ2-7, reads DTGVSQNPRHKITKRGQNVTFRCDPISEHNRLYWYRQTLGQGPEFLTYFQNEAQLEKSRLLSDRFSAERPKGSFSTLEIQRTEQGDSAMYLCASSPRPGQGYEQYFGPGTRLTVT.

This clone was recorded once. The rearrangement joins TRBV2 to TRBJ1-4, with 12 bases aligning to TRBD1. The junction had 4 bases not matched to a gene; V was cut back by 6 bases and J by 8 bases. This CDR3 has 14 amino acids. Germline values: CDR1 SNHLY, CDR2 FYNNEI. In DNA, the CDR3 is TGTGCCAGCAGCCGGGACAGGGGGCAAGAAAAACTGTTTTTT. Protein: CASSRDRGQEKLFF.

The CDR3 sequence: CASSLGTGVNTEAFF. CDR3 in DNA: TGTGCCAGCAGCTTGGGGACAGGGGTTAACACTGAAGCTTTCTTT. V gene TRBV5-6 combines with J gene TRBJ1-1; TRBD1 matches 9 bases. Per germline, CDR1 SGHDT and CDR2 YYEEEE. CDR3 length: 15 residues. Trimming at V came to 0 bases and at J to 2 bases, leaving 2 bases not matched to a gene.

This chain connects TRBV18 to TRBJ1-4; D gene uncertain. The CDR3 contains 13 residues. Germline-derived CDR1 and CDR2 are KGHSH and LQKENI. Deletions cut 5 bases from V and 3 bases from J, with 7 bases between. The DNA of the CDR3 is TGTGCCAGCTCAGCCAGGCCTAATGAAAAACTGTTTTTT. It translates to CASSARPNEKLFF.

The chain couples TRBV7-6 to TRBJ1-1; maybe TRBD1 (5 bases). The germline V and J ends were trimmed by 0 bases and 7 bases, with 18 bases remaining between them. Germline V gene lookup returns CDR1 SGHVS and CDR2 FNYEAQ. This CDR3 is built from 16 residues. CDR3 in DNA: TGTGCCAGCAGCTTAGCGGTGGGCGGGGGATTATTTGAAGCTTTCTTT. This gives the protein CASSLAVGGGLFEAFF.

This clone occurred once. The J gene is TRBJ2-1, the V gene TRBV9; TRBD1 agrees at 10 bases. CDR3 length equals 17 residues. Germline-derived CDR1 and CDR2 are SGDLS and YYNGEE. The V segment lost 3 bases and the J segment 3 bases; nucleotides outside the gene matches: 9. The CDR3 protein is CASSASPGQGNYNEQFF. As DNA, the CDR3 is TGTGCCAGCAGCGCCTCTCCGGGACAGGGGAACTACAATGAGCAGTTCTTC.

The V and J genes are TRBV9 and TRBJ1-2; possibly TRBD1 for D (5 bases). V shed 0 bases and J shed 3 bases, with 6 bases lying between them. This CDR3 spans 13 amino acids. In germline, CDR1 is SGDLS, CDR2 YYNGEE. CDR3 coding DNA: TGTGCCAGCAGCGTAGCCAGGGACTATGGCTACACCTTC. It codes for CASSVARDYGYTF. Filled out from reference TRBV9 and TRBJ1-2, the complete variable domain reads DSGVTQTPKHLITATGQRVTLRCSPRSGDLSVYWYQQSLDQGLQFLIQYYNGEERAKGNILERFSAQQFPDLHSELNLSSLELGDSALYFCASSVARDYGYTFGSGTRLTVV.

The rearrangement joins TRBV7-2 to TRBJ2-3; TRBD2 matches at 14 bases. There are 14 residues in the CDR3. Germline CDR1 reads SGHTA; CDR2 reads FQGNSA. Germline trimming cut 4 bases from V and 9 bases from J; bases unmatched to any gene: 3. Here the CDR3 DNA reads TGTGCCAGCAGCTCCGGACTAGCGGGGGGCACGCAGTATTTT. It codes for CASSSGLAGGTQYF. Filled out from reference TRBV7-2 and TRBJ2-3, the complete variable domain reads GAGVSQSPSNKVTEKGKDVELRCDPISGHTALYWYRQSLGQGLEFLIYFQGNSAPDKSGLPSDRFSAERTGGSVSTLTIQRTQQEDSAVYLCASSSGLAGGTQYFGPGTRLTVL.

This chain links TRBV7-2 with TRBJ1-1; D unclear. CDR3 length: 16 residues. Germline V CDR1 and CDR2: SGHTA, FQGNSA. Trimming took off 0 bases at V and 1 base at J, with 12 bases between the two ends. CDR3 protein: CASSLAAGSWNTEAFF. The CDR3 nucleotides are TGTGCCAGCAGCTTAGCTGCGGGGTCATGGAACACTGAAGCTTTCTTT. Full variable domain (outside the CDR3, taken from reference TRBV7-2 and TRBJ1-1): GAGVSQSPSNKVTEKGKDVELRCDPISGHTALYWYRQSLGQGLEFLIYFQGNSAPDKSGLPSDRFSAERTGGSVSTLTIQRTQQEDSAVYLCASSLAAGSWNTEAFFGQGTRLTVV.

The CDR3: CASSVPTGGVFSGANVLTF. The CDR3 bases are TGTGCCAGTAGTGTTCCGACAGGGGGCGTTTTCTCTGGGGCCAACGTCCTGACTTTC. This chain connects TRBV19 to TRBJ2-6; 10 bases fit TRBD1. Germline lookup yields CDR1 LNHDA and CDR2 SQIVND (reference sequence). CDR3 size: 19 residues. J lost 0 bases, V lost 5 bases, and 10 bases had no gene match.

This clone came up a few times. The chain uses TRBV21-1 and TRBJ1-2; the table's D call, TRBD1, has no DNA check behind it. TRBV21-1 is recorded as a pseudogene. This CDR3 has 15 amino acids. CDR3: CASSTRDRWFYGYTF. The CDR3 DNA is TGTGCCAGCAGCACGCGGGACAGGTGGTTTTATGGCTACACCTTC.

The genes are TRBV5-5 and TRBJ2-1; 8 bases map to TRBD2. Germline V lookup: CDR1 SGHKS, CDR2 YYEKEE (reference sequence). Losses at the gene ends were 6 bases for V and 9 bases for J; bases not matched to a gene: 17. The CDR3 runs 16 residues. CDR3 in amino acids: CASNRALRGAKSEQFF. CDR3 sequence (DNA): TGTGCCAGCAACCGTGCCCTGCGGGGGGCTAAGAGTGAGCAGTTCTTC.

The rearrangement links TRBV27 to TRBJ2-7; 10 nucleotides agree with TRBD1. Germline assignment: CDR1 MNHEY and CDR2 SMNVEV (reference sequence). With V trimmed by 8 bases and J by 3 bases, 4 bases remained unmatched. The CDR3 is made up of 13 amino acids. The CDR3 here is CASWTGGGYEQYF. The CDR3 DNA follows: TGTGCCAGCTGGACAGGGGGGGGCTACGAGCAGTACTTC.

This CDR3 is CASSLWGTGRFISYEQFF. In nucleotides, the CDR3 is TGTGCCAGCAGCTTATGGGGGACAGGGAGATTTATTTCCTATGAGCAGTTCTTC. The rearrangement links TRBV13 to TRBJ2-1, with 9 bases that match TRBD1. CDR1 is PRHDT, CDR2 FYEKMQ, per germline (reference sequence). V lost 2 bases and J lost 8; bases outside the gene matches: 16. This CDR3 region has 18 residues.

This sequence joins TRBV19 and TRBJ1-2, with TRBD1 matching over 8 bases. V lost 4 bases to trimming and J lost 12 bases; unmatched junction nucleotides: 7. This CDR3 has 12 amino acids. Germline values: CDR1 LNHDA, CDR2 SQIVND (reference sequence). CDR3: CASSNRQGRNTF. CDR3 bases: TGTGCCAGTAGTAACCGACAGGGGAGGAACACCTTC.

V gene TRBV5-8 combines with J gene TRBJ1-3; 10 positions agree with TRBD1. Looked up from germline, CDR1 is SGHTS and CDR2 is YDEGEE. CDR3 length: 17 amino acids. Trimming cost V 0 bases and J 3 bases; bases outside gene matches: 6. The CDR3 region has the DNA TGTGCCAGCAGCTTGGGACAGGGGGCTTCGGGTGGAAACACCATATATTTT. This gives the protein CASSLGQGASGGNTIYF.

The chain has TRBV7-9 and TRBJ2-5, with 7 bases fitting TRBD1. V was pared by 0 bases and J by 5 bases, with 6 bases of the junction left unmatched. The CDR3 runs to 15 residues. Germline-derived CDR1 and CDR2 are SEHNR and FQNEAQ (reference sequence). In DNA, the CDR3 is TGTGCCAGCAGCTTAGCCACAGGGGTGCAGGAGACCCAGTACTTC. This sequence encodes CASSLATGVQETQYF.

The genes are TRBV28 and TRBJ1-6, with D possibly matching TRBD1 (6 bases). The CDR3 covers 15 residues. Per the germline V gene, CDR1 is MDHEN and CDR2 is SYDVKM. Trimming stripped 6 bases from V and 6 bases from J, with 15 bases between. The CDR3 nucleotides read TGTGCCAGCAGCACCGCACAGGGACCTAATTCACCCCTCCACTTT. Amino acids: CASSTAQGPNSPLHF.

The chain joins TRBV9 to TRBJ1-2; 10 nucleotides agree with TRBD1. The CDR3 contains 14 residues. The germline V gene has CDR1 SGDLS and CDR2 YYNGEE. The trim removed 1 base at V and 8 bases at J, leaving 5 bases unmatched. The CDR3 DNA reads TGTGCCAGCAGCGTACTCGGGACAGGGGAAGGCTACACCTTC. It is translated as CASSVLGTGEGYTF.

This chain uses TRBV29-1 with TRBJ2-7; D is uncertain. Trimming took off 6 bases at V and 0 bases at J, with 9 bases between the two ends. Looked up from germline, CDR1 is SQVTM and CDR2 is ANQGSEA. CDR3 size: 12 residues. CDR3 bases: TGCAGCGTGGCGTACAGCTCCTACGAGCAGTACTTC. Its translation is CSVAYSSYEQYF.

The chain couples TRBV27 to TRBJ1-2; 8 bases align to TRBD1. In germline, CDR1 is MNHEY, CDR2 SMNVEV (reference sequence). The V segment lost 3 bases and the J segment 7 bases; nucleotides outside the gene matches: 4. The CDR3 contains 13 residues. CDR3 loop: CASSFQGAGGYTF. In DNA, the CDR3 is TGTGCCAGCAGTTTCCAGGGGGCTGGTGGCTACACCTTC.

CDR3 residues: CASTPGFREKLFF. The CDR3 coding sequence is TGTGCCAGCACTCCAGGGTTCCGGGAAAAACTGTTTTTT. The chain combines TRBV6-5 with TRBJ1-4, with a weak D call TRBD1 (5 bases). CDR3 length: 13 residues. Germline CDR1 and CDR2: MNHEY and SVGAGI. Trimming shortened V by 7 bases and J by 8 bases, and 14 bases separated the two germline ends.

The gene calls are TRBV25-1 and TRBJ1-4, with 7 nucleotides matching TRBD1. The ends lost 8 bases at V and 2 bases at J; junction bases unmatched: 11. The germline V gene encodes CDR1 MGHDK and CDR2 SYGVNS. This CDR3 has 16 amino acids. CDR3 protein: CASDERRGGTNEKLFF. CDR3 DNA: TGTGCCAGCGATGAACGACGAGGGGGCACTAATGAAAAACTGTTTTTT.

This clone showed up just once. This rearrangement joins TRBV27 to TRBJ1-2; D may be TRBD1 (6 bases). The CDR3 spans 13 residues. Germline loops: CDR1 MNHEY, CDR2 SMNVEV (reference sequence). The V end was cut by 6 bases, the J end by 4 bases, with 12 bases between. CDR3 region: CASRQGIGYGYTF. The CDR3 DNA follows: TGTGCCAGCAGACAGGGAATCGGCTATGGCTACACCTTC.

The V and J genes are TRBV24-1 and TRBJ2-1; TRBD1 agrees at 7 bases. The ends lost 7 bases at V and 10 bases at J; junction bases unmatched: 9. Germline V gene sequence: CDR1 KGHDR, CDR2 SFDVKD. The CDR3 spans 13 residues. In DNA, the CDR3 is TGTGCCACCAGCCGACCGAACAGGGGAGAGCAGTTCTTC. Amino acids: CATSRPNRGEQFF.

The CDR3 reads CASSPGDQPQHF. For the CDR3, the DNA is TGTGCCAGCAGTCCAGGGGATCAGCCCCAGCATTTT. The chain employs TRBV12-3 or TRBV12-4 and TRBJ1-5; D might be TRBD1 (6 bases). The CDR3 extends over 12 amino acids. V was pared by 5 bases and J by 5 bases, with 7 bases between.

The rearrangement uses TRBV28 and TRBJ1-3, with D tentatively TRBD1 (6 bases). V gave up 2 bases and J gave up 0 bases, with 14 bases separating them. Germline V gene lookup returns CDR1 MDHEN and CDR2 SYDVKM. The CDR3 has 17 amino acids. DNA of the CDR3: TGTGCCAGCAGTTTACCCACCGGGACAATCTCTGGAAACACCATATATTTT. Protein product: CASSLPTGTISGNTIYF.

The CDR3 here is CASTPGTEGNTIYF. In nucleotides, the CDR3 is TGCGCCAGCACGCCAGGGACTGAGGGAAACACCATATATTTT. The gene calls are TRBV10-1 and TRBJ1-3, with D perhaps TRBD1 (5 bases). Trimming cost V 7 bases and J 4 bases, with 14 bases left between them. This CDR3 is 14 amino acids long. Germline assignment: CDR1 WNHNN and CDR2 SYGVQD (reference sequence).

This chain uses TRBV5-1 with TRBJ2-7, with D possibly TRBD2 on 6 matching bases. Germline assignment: CDR1 SGHRS and CDR2 YFSETQ. The CDR3 is 13 residues long. V was shortened by 4 bases and J by 5 bases, with 13 bases between the two germline ends. The CDR3 coding sequence is TGCGCCAGCAGCCCCCCCGGCGGGGACGAGCAGTACTTC. Its protein is CASSPPGGDEQYF.

V and J are TRBV19 and TRBJ1-1; 10 nucleotides agree with TRBD1. There are 15 residues in the CDR3. Germline CDR1 reads LNHDA; CDR2 reads SQIVND (reference sequence). The trim removed 1 base at V and 5 bases at J, leaving 4 bases unmatched. The CDR3 protein is CASSIVGTGVTEAFF. The CDR3 nucleotides read TGTGCCAGTAGTATAGTAGGGACAGGGGTAACTGAAGCTTTCTTT.